The 20 T cell receptor beta chains below all came from one sample that was sequenced in a study of blood T cell repertoires in COVID-19. Clones were read by immunoSEQ multiplex PCR, and TCRdb kept only the in-frame ones, dropping some. The data contain around 400,000 clones, approximately 90% of them singletons. The sample comprised PBMCs or T cells enriched from blood (not recorded which). These TCRs come from a woman between 40 and 55 years old who had been exposed to COVID-19.

This clone was found once. The genes are TRBV7-2 and TRBJ1-1, with a tentative D call TRBD1 (5 bases). This CDR3 comprises 12 residues. CDR1 and CDR2 from the germline V gene are SGHTA and FQGNSA. Trimming pared 1 base from V and 7 bases from J, leaving 7 bases between. The CDR3 region has the DNA TGTGCCAGCAGCTTAGACAGGCTTGAAGCTTTCTTT. It codes for CASSLDRLEAFF. Full variable domain (outside the CDR3, taken from reference TRBV7-2 and TRBJ1-1): GAGVSQSPSNKVTEKGKDVELRCDPISGHTALYWYRQSLGQGLEFLIYFQGNSAPDKSGLPSDRFSAERTGGSVSTLTIQRTQQEDSAVYLCASSLDRLEAFFGQGTRLTVV.

The V gene is TRBV6-4, the J gene TRBJ1-2; 12 bases line up with TRBD1. CDR1 and CDR2 (germline): MRHNA, SNTAGT. Unmatched junction bases numbered 4, after V lost 6 bases and J lost 2 bases. The CDR3 loop spans 15 amino acids. The DNA for the CDR3 is TGTGCCAGCAGCGAGGGACAGGGGGCAAACTATGGCTACACCTTC. It specifies CASSEGQGANYGYTF.

V and J are TRBV5-4 and TRBJ2-7, with 7 bases fitting TRBD2. The CDR3 consists of 15 residues. V lost 3 bases and J lost 0; bases outside the gene matches: 6. Germline CDR1 is SGHNT and CDR2 is YYREEE (reference sequence). The CDR3 bases are TGTGCCAGCAGCTCTCCTCGGGGGGACTCCTACGAGCAGTACTTC. It translates to CASSSPRGDSYEQYF.

This rearrangement joins TRBV6-5 to TRBJ1-2; 7 positions agree with TRBD1. J was trimmed by 2 bases and V by 7 bases; bases with no gene match: 10. CDR3 length: 15 amino acids. Germline V gene lookup returns CDR1 MNHEY and CDR2 SVGAGI. CDR3 sequence (DNA): TGTGCCAGCATTAATTCTCGGGGACAGAACTATGGCTACACCTTC. Translation: CASINSRGQNYGYTF.

The V gene is TRBV19, the J gene TRBJ1-3; possible D gene TRBD1, 5 bases. V was cut by 3 bases and J by 0 bases, with 12 bases left in between. Germline V gene lookup returns CDR1 LNHDA and CDR2 SQIVND (reference sequence). The CDR3 loop spans 16 amino acids. The CDR3, as DNA: TGTGCCAGTAGTATTCAGGGAACTGGCTCTGGAAACACCATATATTTT. Translated, it gives CASSIQGTGSGNTIYF.

The V gene is TRBV15, the J gene TRBJ2-5; TRBD2 matches 7 bases. Germline V gene sequence: CDR1 LNHNV, CDR2 YYDKDF (reference sequence). This CDR3 is built from 15 residues. After removal of 5 bases from V and 4 bases from J, the junction contained 10 bases not matched to a gene. CDR3 amino acids: CATSSRRGVGETQYF. CDR3 DNA: TGTGCCACCAGCTCCCGACGGGGGGTGGGAGAGACCCAGTACTTC.

This CDR3 is CASSVDPGQGTKNIQYF. As DNA, the CDR3 is TGTGCCAGCAGCGTAGACCCGGGACAGGGTACCAAAAACATTCAGTACTTC. The chain combines TRBV9 with TRBJ2-4; 9 bases are shared with TRBD1. The ends lost 0 bases at V and 2 bases at J; junction bases unmatched: 6. The germline V gene has CDR1 SGDLS and CDR2 YYNGEE. This CDR3 has 17 residues.

The chain combines TRBV28 with TRBJ1-5, with 7 bases that match TRBD1. Unmatched junction bases numbered 8, after V lost 4 bases and J lost 5 bases. CDR1 and CDR2 from the germline V gene are MDHEN and SYDVKM. This CDR3 is 15 amino acids long. CDR3 amino acids: CASSSTTGPYQPQHF. For the CDR3, the DNA is TGTGCCAGCAGTTCGACGACAGGGCCGTATCAGCCCCAGCATTTT.

The rearrangement links TRBV5-5 to TRBJ1-2, with D perhaps TRBD1 (5 bases). Trimming removed 9 bases from V and 4 bases from J, with 22 bases in between. The CDR3 contains 15 residues. Looked up from germline, CDR1 is SGHKS and CDR2 is YYEKEE (reference sequence). The DNA for the CDR3 is TGTGCCACCACGGAGATTTGGGGCGGGGTCTATGGCTACACCTTC. Amino acids: CATTEIWGGVYGYTF.

The chain is built from TRBV18 and TRBJ2-7, with D possibly being TRBD1 (6 bases). Trimming cost V 5 bases and J 6 bases, with 11 bases left between them. This CDR3 comprises 12 residues. Germline CDR1 reads KGHSH; CDR2 reads LQKENI. The CDR3 region has the DNA TGTGCCAGCTCAACAGGGATACGCGAGCAGTACTTC. Translating gives CASSTGIREQYF.

The V and J genes are TRBV11-1 and TRBJ2-1; 12 nucleotides agree with TRBD2. Germline CDR1 SGHAT, CDR2 FQDESV (reference sequence). CDR3 length equals 16 residues. With 1 base clipped from V and 8 bases from J, the junction kept 6 bases outside the gene matches. CDR3 sequence (DNA): TGTGCCAGCAGCTTAGTAGAGGCTAGCGGGAGGGATGAGCAGTTCTTC. It yields the protein CASSLVEASGRDEQFF.

This chain links TRBV27 with TRBJ2-1, with 8 nucleotides matching TRBD2. The CDR3 is 16 amino acids. V shed 5 bases, J shed 0 bases, and the junction held 6 bases outside the gene matches. CDR1 is MNHEY, CDR2 SMNVEV, per germline (reference sequence). The CDR3 region has the DNA TGTGCCAGCAGTGTCGGACTAGCCAGCTCCTACAATGAGCAGTTCTTC. As protein: CASSVGLASSYNEQFF.

The V and J genes are TRBV9 and TRBJ1-1; a weak D match, TRBD1 (6 bases). The CDR3 is made up of 16 amino acids. V dropped 4 bases and J dropped 7 bases, with 23 bases sitting between them. Germline V lookup: CDR1 SGDLS, CDR2 YYNGEE. Written as DNA, the CDR3 is TGTGCCAGCAGCCCCCAGGGAGGGGGTATTTCCGGTGAAGCTTTCTTT. This sequence encodes CASSPQGGGISGEAFF.

The J gene is TRBJ2-1, the V gene TRBV24-1; weak D call: TRBD2 (5 bases). CDR3 length: 14 amino acids. Trimming removed 4 bases at V and 5 bases at J, with 11 bases between. CDR1 KGHDR and CDR2 SFDVKD come from the germline V gene. CDR3 sequence reads: CATSEGWRNNEQFF. The CDR3 DNA is TGTGCCACCAGTGAAGGGTGGAGGAACAATGAGCAGTTCTTC.

J is TRBJ2-7 and V is TRBV12-3 or TRBV12-4; possible D gene TRBD1, 8 bases. The CDR3 totals 13 residues. Trimming took off 7 bases at V and 5 bases at J, with 15 bases between the two ends. This CDR3 reads CASNNRGRDEQYF. For the CDR3, the DNA is TGTGCCAGCAATAACAGGGGGAGGGACGAGCAGTACTTC.

V gene TRBV2 combines with J gene TRBJ1-2; TRBD1 aligns across 7 bases. The CDR3 is 12 residues long. After removal of 6 bases from V and 5 bases from J, the junction contained 3 bases not matched to a gene. CDR1 and CDR2 from the germline V gene are SNHLY and FYNNEI. The DNA of the CDR3 is TGTGCCAGCAGGAGGGACAGTTATGGCTACACCTTC. Translating gives CASRRDSYGYTF.

The chain uses TRBV9 and TRBJ2-7; TRBD2 matches 12 bases. Germline V gives CDR1 SGDLS, CDR2 YYNGEE. This CDR3 has 18 residues. Trimming cost V 2 bases and J 2 bases; bases outside gene matches: 11. Here the CDR3 reads CASSVGLAGSRVTYEQYF. The DNA of the CDR3 is TGTGCCAGCAGCGTCGGACTAGCGGGGTCTCGGGTAACCTACGAGCAGTACTTC.

This rearrangement joins TRBV7-2 to TRBJ1-2, with no clear D. The germline CDR1 and CDR2 sequences are SGHTA and FQGNSA. The CDR3 runs to 15 residues. V was cut by 1 base and J by 0 bases, with 9 bases left in between. This CDR3 is CASSLGGKANYGYTF. Here the CDR3 DNA reads TGTGCCAGCAGCTTAGGCGGAAAAGCTAACTATGGCTACACCTTC.

To note about this clone: The germline gene is not matched at one end of the junction; a read error may be the cause. The CDR3 protein is CASSFGLAGALQETQYF. CDR3 bases: TGTGCTAGCAGCTTCGGTCTAGCGGGGGCCCTTCAAGAGACCCAGTACTTC. V and J are TRBV7-7 and TRBJ2-5; 10 positions match TRBD2. CDR1 is SSHAT, CDR2 FNYEAQ, per germline (reference sequence). The CDR3 is made up of 17 amino acids.

The chain employs TRBV5-6 and TRBJ2-2, with D possibly TRBD2 on 5 matching bases. V lost 4 bases, J lost 8 bases, and 9 bases lay in between. CDR1 is SGHDT, CDR2 YYEEEE, per germline. There are 12 residues in the CDR3. Written as DNA, the CDR3 is TGTGCCAGCAGCGGGGAGTCTGGGGAGCTGTTTTTT. As protein: CASSGESGELFF.